This TCR beta chain was captured by sequencing in a study of early T cells in non-severe SARS-CoV-2 infection. This clonotype was recorded many times. TCRdb reanalysed the 5' RACE reads using MiXCR and keeps one entry per CDR3 protein. There are around 57,000 distinct CDR3 sequences in the sample; approximately 11% occur only once, and around 1.8% lies in the top ten. The clonotype originates from an adult who was a healthcare worker with PCR-confirmed SARS-CoV-2 infection or an uninfected control (not recorded which). Material: whole blood.

The CDR3 region has the DNA TGTGCCAGCAGTTTAGCAGACTATTCACCCCTCCACTTT. Protein sequence: CASSLADYSPLHF. This rearrangement joins TRBV2 to TRBJ1-6; unclear D gene. The germline gives CDR1 SNHLY, CDR2 FYNNEI. The CDR3 runs 13 residues. Trimming stripped 5 bases from V and 8 bases from J, with 10 bases between. The complete variable domain, with remaining parts taken from reference TRBV2 and TRBJ1-6, reads EPEVTQTPSHQVTQMGQEVILRCVPISNHLYFYWYRQILGQKVEFLVSFYNNEISEKSEIFDDQFSVERPDGSNFTLKIRSTKLEDSAMYFCASSLADYSPLHFGNGTRLTVT.